This record concerns one T cell receptor beta chain sequence. The antigen is not known. The PCR made use of 60 Vbeta and 13 Jbeta primers. Assay: immunoSEQ multiplex PCR; the TCRdb copy retains only in-frame clones and omits some. The table includes some 100,000 clones, about 80% detected once. All donors participated as healthy donors of bone marrow. The germline V gene encodes CDR1 SGHAT and CDR2 FQNNGV. CDR3 length: 15 amino acids. V shed 2 bases, J shed 7 bases, and the junction held 5 bases outside the gene matches. The data derive from a study of cytomegalovirus exposure and HLA in healthy donors. Overall study findings and caveats: V- and J-gene trimming in TCR beta was tied to a missense DCLRE1C variant by an analysis performed later. A later analysis appeared to link common viral pathogens to several of the most significant clusters.

Sequences were obtained from PBMCs. This rearrangement joins TRBV11-2 to TRBJ1-4, with 9 positions matching TRBD1. The clonotype was recovered from a female donor in good health and CMV-seropositive. Here the CDR3 reads CASSLRDRAGEKLFF. The CDR3 DNA reads as TGTGCCAGCAGCTTACGGGACAGGGCTGGTGAAAAACTGTTTTTT. The whole variable domain, filled in from reference TRBV11-2 and TRBJ1-4, reads EAGVAQSPRYKIIEKRQSVAFWCNPISGHATLYWYQQILGQGPKLLIQFQNNGVVDDSQLPKDRFSAERLKGVDSTLKIQPAKLEDSAVYLCASSLRDRAGEKLFFGSGTQLSVL.